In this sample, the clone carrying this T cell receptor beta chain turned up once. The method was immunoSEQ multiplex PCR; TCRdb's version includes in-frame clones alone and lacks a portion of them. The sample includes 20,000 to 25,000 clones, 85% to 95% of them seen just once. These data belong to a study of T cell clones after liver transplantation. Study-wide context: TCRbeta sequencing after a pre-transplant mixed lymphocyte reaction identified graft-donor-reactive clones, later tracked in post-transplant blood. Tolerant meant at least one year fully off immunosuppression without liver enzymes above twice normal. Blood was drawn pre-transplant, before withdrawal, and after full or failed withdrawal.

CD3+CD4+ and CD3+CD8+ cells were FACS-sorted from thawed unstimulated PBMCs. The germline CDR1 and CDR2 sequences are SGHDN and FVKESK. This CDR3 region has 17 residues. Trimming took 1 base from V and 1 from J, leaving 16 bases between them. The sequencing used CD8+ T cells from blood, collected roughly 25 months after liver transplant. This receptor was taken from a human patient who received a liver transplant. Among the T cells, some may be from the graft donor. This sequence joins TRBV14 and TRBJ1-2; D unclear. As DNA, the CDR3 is TGTGCCAGCAGCCAAGTCCCAAGGACGGACCTTAACTATGGCTACACCTTC. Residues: CASSQVPRTDLNYGYTF.